This TCR beta chain originates from a study of human T cells and chemical hapten exposure. Findings and limits, study-wide: Among TCRs, those above 1 in 1000 frequency were unaffected by DPC sensitization.

The library labeled individual cDNA molecules by adding unique molecular identifiers to them. TCRdb re-called the RACE reads with MiXCR, one entry per CDR3 protein. The sample contains about 93,000 distinct CDR3 sequences, approximately 9.7% of which appear only once. In its sample, this clonotype was seen a few times. Its matching antigen is unknown. Germline-derived CDR1 and CDR2 are KGHSH and LQKENI. Trimming left V 5 bases short and J 5 bases short, with 10 bases between. The CDR3 spans 12 residues. The time point is: healthy volunteer bleed at 2 weeks. RNA extraction used unfractionated whole blood as the source of total RNA.

The TCR comes from a female donor in good health. Some clones in this sample may be carry-over from other donors' samples. Sequencing was carried out using whole blood. The chain uses TRBV18 and TRBJ2-7; D is possibly TRBD2 (6 bases). CDR3 nucleotides: TGTGCCAGCTCATATAGGAGGGACGAGCAGTACTTC. Translation gives CASSYRRDEQYF. The full variable domain, in which reference TRBV18 and TRBJ2-7 provide the parts outside the CDR3, is NAGVMQNPRHLVRRRGQEARLRCSPMKGHSHVYWYRQLPEEGLKFMVYLQKENIIDESGMPKERFSAEFPKEGPSILRIQQVVRGDSAAYFCASSYRRDEQYFGPGTRLTVT.